What follows is one TCR beta chain and its context. Repertoires were generated with immunoSEQ multiplex PCR, while TCRdb's copy carries only in-frame clones and drops some. The sample gives 57,000 or so clones, approximately 91% of which show up once; more than 1.5% is in the top ten. This CDR3 region has 15 residues. J was trimmed by 3 bases and V by 2 bases; bases with no gene match: 6. The germline V gene has CDR1 MNHEY and CDR2 SVGAGI. This specimen comes from a study of T cell changes during pregnancy in multiple sclerosis. The chain combines TRBV6-5 with TRBJ2-7; 8 nucleotides align to TRBD1. This receptor was identified in a female donor with multiple sclerosis, enrolled in a pregnancy study. Sequences were derived from peripheral blood, sampled in the first trimester of pregnancy. The CDR3 DNA is TGTGCCAGCAGTTACAGCACAGGGGGAGGCTACGAGCAGTACTTC. Its protein is CASSYSTGGGYEQYF.